The rows below give T cell receptor beta chains drawn from one sample of a study of blood T cell repertoires in COVID-19. Produced via immunoSEQ multiplex PCR; TCRdb's table is partial and in-frame only. The sample comprises fewer than 350,000 clones, 90% of which are singletons, and about 1.7% rests with the top ten. The material sequenced was PBMCs or T cells enriched from blood (not recorded which). Every receptor here comes from a woman aged 18-29 years with acute COVID-19. Both conserved end residues are part of each CDR3. The D gene is left open where the match is weak. The size of a clone is reported for some rows only, either as once, few or many, or as a class for expanded clones.

D | J | V | size | DNA | CDR3
TRBD1 | TRBJ2-5 | TRBV5-1 | NA | TGCGCCAGCAGCGTGTCGTGGACAGGGGGCCGGGAGACCCAGTACTTC | CASSVSWTGGRETQYF
TRBD2 | TRBJ2-7 | TRBV20-1 | NA | TGCAGTGCTAGTGGACAGTTAGCGGGAGCCTCCTACGAGCAGTACTTC | CSASGQLAGASYEQYF
NA | TRBJ2-7 | TRBV11-2 | NA | TGTGCCAGCAGCCCCGGACTGAACTACGAGCAGTACTTC | CASSPGLNYEQYF
NA | TRBJ2-7 | TRBV28 | NA | TGTGCCAGCAGACTCGGTAGCGAGCAGTACTTC | CASRLGSEQYF
NA | TRBJ1-2 | TRBV12-3/TRBV12-4 | NA | TGTGCCAGCAGGAGTTATGTCTATGGCTACACCTTC | CASRSYVYGYTF
TRBD2 | TRBJ2-5 | TRBV18 | NA | TGTGCCAGCTCAGGACTAGCGGGAGAGACCCAGTACTTC | CASSGLAGETQYF
TRBD1 | TRBJ2-6 | TRBV18 | NA | TGTGCCAGCTCCCCCGGAGGGGGGACAGGGGATGAATCTGGGGCCAACGTCCTGACTTTC | CASSPGGGTGDESGANVLTF
NA | TRBJ2-1 | TRBV7-2 | NA | TGTGCCAGCAGTTTGGACAGCCGTAGCTCCAGCTACAATGAGCAGTTCTTC | CASSLDSRSSSYNEQFF
TRBD1 | TRBJ1-3 | TRBV30 | NA | TGTGCCTGGAGTGTAGGGTTGGACAGGGGACCCACCATATATTTT | CAWSVGLDRGPTIYF
NA | TRBJ2-7 | TRBV28 | NA | TGTGCCAGCAGAGGCCTCGCGGGCTCCTACGAGCAGTACTTC | CASRGLAGSYEQYF
TRBD1 | TRBJ2-3 | TRBV30 | NA | TGTGCCTGGGACAGGGCTCGACGCGATACGCAGTATTTT | CAWDRARRDTQYF
TRBD2 | TRBJ2-3 | TRBV6-6 | NA | TGTGCCAGCAGTCCCGGGGTAGCGGGAGTACGTACAGATACGCAGTATTTT | CASSPGVAGVRTDTQYF
TRBD1 | TRBJ2-7 | TRBV5-1 | once | TGCGCCAGCCAAGTGGGACAGGGCTCCTACGAGCAGTACTTC | CASQVGQGSYEQYF
TRBD1 | TRBJ1-2 | TRBV18 | NA | TGTGCCAGCTCAACCCCAGGGGGCGGCTACACCTTC | CASSTPGGGYTF
TRBD2 | TRBJ2-3 | TRBV2 | NA | TGTGCCAGCAGTCCGACTAGCGCAAACACAGATACGCAGTATTTT | CASSPTSANTDTQYF
NA | TRBJ2-2 | TRBV6-2/TRBV6-3 | NA | TGTGCCAGCAGTCCGCACGGAAGCGAGAACACCGGGGAGCTGTTTTTT | CASSPHGSENTGELFF
TRBD1 | TRBJ2-1 | TRBV15 | NA | TGTGCCACCAGCAGAGATCTGACAGGGGGCACGAATGAGCAGTTCTTC | CATSRDLTGGTNEQFF
NA | TRBJ1-5 | TRBV28 | NA | TGTGCCAGCAGTCCCTTCAATCAGCCCCAGCATTTT | CASSPFNQPQHF
NA | TRBJ1-1 | TRBV9 | NA | TGTGCCAGCAGCCTCGCCGGGGGAATCACTGAAGCTTTCTTT | CASSLAGGITEAFF
TRBD1 | TRBJ1-2 | TRBV27 | NA | TGTGCCAGCAGTTTGGACAGGGGGGAAGGTGGCTACACCTTC | CASSLDRGEGGYTF
TRBD1 | TRBJ2-7 | TRBV3-1/TRBV3-2 | NA | TGTGCCAGCAGCCAAGGGGGAGCCATGACAGGGGGCGTCGAGCAGTACTTC | CASSQGGAMTGGVEQYF
NA | TRBJ1-6 | TRBV7-8 | NA | TGTGCCAGCAGCTTAGTGGCAGGCTATAATTCACCCCTCCACTTT | CASSLVAGYNSPLHF
NA | TRBJ2-2 | TRBV7-9 | NA | TGTGCCAGCAGCCAAAAGAGCCGGGCCGGGGAGCTGTTTTTT | CASSQKSRAGELFF
TRBD1 | TRBJ1-1 | TRBV7-9 | NA | TGTGCCAGCAGCTTAGAAACAGGGGGCCCGAGTACTGAAGCTTTCTTT | CASSLETGGPSTEAFF
TRBD1 | TRBJ2-1 | TRBV5-1 | NA | TGCGCCAGCAGCTCCCAACAGGGGGCGGCCTACAATGAGCAGTTCTTC | CASSSQQGAAYNEQFF
NA | TRBJ1-1 | TRBV5-8 | NA | TGTGCCAGCAGCTTGACAGGTGGGGACACTGAAGCTTTCTTT | CASSLTGGDTEAFF
NA | TRBJ1-2 | TRBV5-1 | NA | TGCGCCAGCAGCTTGGGAGATACTAGCTATGGCTACACCTTC | CASSLGDTSYGYTF
NA | TRBJ2-3 | TRBV7-9 | NA | TGTGCCAGCAGCTTTAGCCTGAGCACAGATACGCAGTATTTT | CASSFSLSTDTQYF
TRBD2 | TRBJ2-2 | TRBV3-1/TRBV3-2 | NA | TGTGCCAGCAGCCCCCAGCAGCGGGACTTCACCGGGGAGCTGTTTTTT | CASSPQQRDFTGELFF
TRBD1 | TRBJ1-3 | TRBV5-6 | NA | TGTGCCAGCAGATATACAGGGGTCTCTGGAAACACCATATATTTT | CASRYTGVSGNTIYF
TRBD2 | TRBJ2-1 | TRBV7-9 | NA | TGTGCCAGCAGCCCGGGGGGGGCCAATGAGCAGTTCTTC | CASSPGGANEQFF
NA | TRBJ2-2 | TRBV7-6 | NA | TGTGCCAGCAGCTTAGTCCGGTCGAACACCGGGGAGCTGTTTTTT | CASSLVRSNTGELFF
TRBD2 | TRBJ2-1 | TRBV28 | once | TGTGCCAGCAGCCTAGCGGGAGGGCCCGGTGAGCAGTTCTTC | CASSLAGGPGEQFF
NA | TRBJ2-1 | TRBV7-7 | NA | TGTGCCAGCAGCCTTTTTCTAGGTATTGAGCAGTTCTTC | CASSLFLGIEQFF